The present T cell receptor (beta chain) was sequenced within a study of T-cell memory formation after mild COVID-19. Study conclusions and caveats: Contracting clones from day 15 to 85 had balanced CD4/CD8; later expanders favoured CD4+. Pre-infection memory held some responding clones, suggesting pre-existing cross-reactive T cells responded.

This clonotype was observed a few times. Its antigen remains unidentified. This CDR3 comprises 13 residues. V dropped 5 bases and J dropped 4 bases, with 12 bases sitting between them. Looked up from germline, CDR1 is SQVTM and CDR2 is ANQGSEA. Each CDR3 protein gets one entry after TCRdb re-called the 5' RACE reads with MiXCR. The sample has 110,000 to 150,000 distinct CDR3 sequences; 13% to 15% are singletons. The genes are TRBV29-1 and TRBJ2-1, with a possible D match to TRBD1 (6 bases). The sample was PBMCs or a T cell subset sorted from them (not recorded which). The receptor was isolated from an adult woman who had mild COVID-19 (a few samples of this study predate the infection). Cell type and time point are not known. CDR3 bases: TGCAGCGTTCCACGGACAGCTTACAATGAGCAGTTCTTC. Translation gives CSVPRTAYNEQFF.